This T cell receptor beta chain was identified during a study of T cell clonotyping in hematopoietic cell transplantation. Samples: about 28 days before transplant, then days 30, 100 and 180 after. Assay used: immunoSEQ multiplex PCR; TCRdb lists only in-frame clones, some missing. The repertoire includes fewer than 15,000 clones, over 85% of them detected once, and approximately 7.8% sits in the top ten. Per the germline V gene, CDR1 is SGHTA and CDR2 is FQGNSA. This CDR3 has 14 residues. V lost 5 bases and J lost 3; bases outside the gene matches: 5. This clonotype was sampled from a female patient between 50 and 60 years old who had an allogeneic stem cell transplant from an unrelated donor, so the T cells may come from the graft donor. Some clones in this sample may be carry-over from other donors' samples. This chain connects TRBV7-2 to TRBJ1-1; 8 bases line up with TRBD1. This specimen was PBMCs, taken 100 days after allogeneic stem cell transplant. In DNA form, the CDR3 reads TGTGCCAGCAGCCCACAGGGGGGGCACACTGAAGCTTTCTTT. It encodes CASSPQGGHTEAFF.